The clone carrying this T cell receptor beta chain has just a few counts. Its antigen is unidentified. Compared with germline, one end of the junction differs, possibly owing to a read error. The sample originates from a study of metastatic and nonmetastatic thyroid tumors. Study overall: Across peripheral blood and tumor or nodule tissue samples taken from malignant and benign thyroid patients, the repertoires were compared with one another.

Authors' analysis steps: The distant-metastasis classifier for papillary thyroid cancer was built from CDR3 differences across clinicopathological groups. TCRdb reprocessed the PCR reads using MiXCR. V and J calls and clone size were set by TCRdb, not the authors. Of 65,000 or so clones in the sample, about 4% were seen once. Until they underwent thyroid surgery, no patient had received any treatment. Study results and limitations: In both blood and tumor samples, TCR beta diversity was reported significantly higher for malignant than benign nodules.

Germline loops: CDR1 MDHEN, CDR2 SYDVKM. The CDR3 has 15 residues. Sequenced input: blood. The origin of this receptor is a female donor with papillary thyroid cancer or a benign thyroid nodule (not recorded which). Some clones in this sample may be carry-over from other donors' samples. The chain couples TRBV28 to TRBJ1-1; unclear D gene. For the CDR3, the DNA is TGTGCCAGTAGTTTAGGAGGACGGATTAACACTGAAGCTTTCTTT. It specifies CASSLGGRINTEAFF.